Included here is one T cell receptor (beta chain) sequence, with context. Antigen specificity is unknown. The entry originates in a study of cytomegalovirus exposure and HLA in healthy donors. Broader study findings: A later analysis linked a missense variant in DCLRE1C to the trimming of TCR beta V and J genes. It was approximately 160 TCR beta chains that were listed as cytomegalovirus-associated. Reportedly, a later analysis found an Asian-associated ancestry cluster had fewer N-insertions than the roughly 670-donor mean.

This CDR3 is 13 amino acids long. The trim removed 5 bases at V and 14 bases at J, leaving 12 bases unmatched. The germline gives CDR1 MNHNS, CDR2 SASEGT. Both 60 Vbeta primers and 13 Jbeta primers went into the PCR. The protocol was immunoSEQ multiplex PCR, while the TCRdb copy is restricted to in-frame clones and leaves out a portion. The sample holds about 190,000 clones, 75% to 80% seen once. This clonotype was obtained from a woman between 25 and 40 years old in good health and CMV-seropositive. The V gene is TRBV6-1, the J gene TRBJ2-3; 8 bases line up with TRBD2. Sequenced material: PBMCs. CDR3 residues: CASSLNQRERLYF. Here the CDR3 DNA reads TGTGCCAGCAGTCTAAATCAGCGGGAGAGACTGTATTTT.